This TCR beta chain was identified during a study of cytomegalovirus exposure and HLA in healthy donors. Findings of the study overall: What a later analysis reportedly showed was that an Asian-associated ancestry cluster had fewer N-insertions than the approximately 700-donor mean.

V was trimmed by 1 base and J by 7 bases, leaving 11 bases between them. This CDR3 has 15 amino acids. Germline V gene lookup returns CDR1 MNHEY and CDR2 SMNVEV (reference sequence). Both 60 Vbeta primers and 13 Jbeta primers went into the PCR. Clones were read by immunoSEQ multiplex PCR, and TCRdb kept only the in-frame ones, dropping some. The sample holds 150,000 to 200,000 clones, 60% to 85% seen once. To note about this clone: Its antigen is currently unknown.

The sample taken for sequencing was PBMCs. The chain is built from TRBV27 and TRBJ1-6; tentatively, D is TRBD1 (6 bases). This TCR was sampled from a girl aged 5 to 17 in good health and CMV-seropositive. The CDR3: CASSLYRERNSPLHF. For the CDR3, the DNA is TGTGCCAGCAGTTTATACAGGGAGAGGAATTCACCCCTCCACTTT.